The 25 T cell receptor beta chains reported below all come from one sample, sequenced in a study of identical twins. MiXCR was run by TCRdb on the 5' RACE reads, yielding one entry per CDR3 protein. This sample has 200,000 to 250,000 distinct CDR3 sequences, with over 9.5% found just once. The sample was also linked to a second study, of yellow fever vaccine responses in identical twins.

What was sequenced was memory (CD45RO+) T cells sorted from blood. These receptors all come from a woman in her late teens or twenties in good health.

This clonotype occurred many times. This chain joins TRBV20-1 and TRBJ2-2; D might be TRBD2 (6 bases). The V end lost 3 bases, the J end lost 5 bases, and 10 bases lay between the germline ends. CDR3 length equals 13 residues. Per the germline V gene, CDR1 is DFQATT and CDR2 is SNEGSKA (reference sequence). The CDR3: CSASFRGTGELFF. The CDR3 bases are TGCAGTGCTAGTTTTCGGGGGACCGGGGAGCTGTTTTTT.

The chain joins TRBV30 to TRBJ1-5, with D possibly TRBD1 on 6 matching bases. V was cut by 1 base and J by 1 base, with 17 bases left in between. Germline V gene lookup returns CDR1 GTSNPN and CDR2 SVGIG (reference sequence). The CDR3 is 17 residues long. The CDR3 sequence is CAWSGGATGSSNQPQHF. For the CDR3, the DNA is TGTGCCTGGAGTGGAGGGGCCACAGGGTCGAGCAATCAGCCCCAGCATTTT.

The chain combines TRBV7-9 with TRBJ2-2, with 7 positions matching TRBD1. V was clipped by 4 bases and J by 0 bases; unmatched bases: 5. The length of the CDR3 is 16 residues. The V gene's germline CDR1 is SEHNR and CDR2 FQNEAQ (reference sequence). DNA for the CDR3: TGTGCCAGCAGCTCTACAGGGGCTTCGAACACCGGGGAGCTGTTTTTT. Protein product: CASSSTGASNTGELFF.

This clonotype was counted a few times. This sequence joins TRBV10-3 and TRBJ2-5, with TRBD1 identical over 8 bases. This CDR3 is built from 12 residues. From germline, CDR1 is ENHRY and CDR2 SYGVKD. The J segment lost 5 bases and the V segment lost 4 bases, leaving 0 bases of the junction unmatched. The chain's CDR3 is CAISGQGETQYF. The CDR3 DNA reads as TGTGCCATCAGTGGACAGGGGGAGACCCAGTACTTC.

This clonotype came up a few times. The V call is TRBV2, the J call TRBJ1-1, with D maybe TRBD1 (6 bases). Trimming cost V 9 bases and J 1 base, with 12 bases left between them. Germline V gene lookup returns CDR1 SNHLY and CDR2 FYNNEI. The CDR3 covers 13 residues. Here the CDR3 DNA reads TGTGCCAGTAAGAAGGACAGGAACACTGAAGCTTTCTTT. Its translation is CASKKDRNTEAFF.

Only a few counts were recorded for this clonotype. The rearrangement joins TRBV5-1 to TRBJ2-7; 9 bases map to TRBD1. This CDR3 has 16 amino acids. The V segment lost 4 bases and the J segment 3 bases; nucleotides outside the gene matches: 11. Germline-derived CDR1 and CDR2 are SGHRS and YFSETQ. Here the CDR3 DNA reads TGCGCCAGCAGCCCCGGGACAGGGAGTGGAATCTACGAGCAGTACTTC. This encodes CASSPGTGSGIYEQYF.

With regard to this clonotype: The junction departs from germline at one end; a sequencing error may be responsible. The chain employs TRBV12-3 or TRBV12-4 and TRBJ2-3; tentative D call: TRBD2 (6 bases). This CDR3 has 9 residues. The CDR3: CASSNREHF. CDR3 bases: TGTGCCAGCAGTAACCGGGAGCATTTT.

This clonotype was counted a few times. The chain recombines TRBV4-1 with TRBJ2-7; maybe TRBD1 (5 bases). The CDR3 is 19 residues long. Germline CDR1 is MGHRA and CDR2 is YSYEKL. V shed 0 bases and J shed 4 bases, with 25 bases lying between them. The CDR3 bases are TGCGCCAGCAGCCAAGATTCGATTGGAAGGGGCTATTCCCCTTACGAGCAGTACTTC. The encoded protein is CASSQDSIGRGYSPYEQYF.

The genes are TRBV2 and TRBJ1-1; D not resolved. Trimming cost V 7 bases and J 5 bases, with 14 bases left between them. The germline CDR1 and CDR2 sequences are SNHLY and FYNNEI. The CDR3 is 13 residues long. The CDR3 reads CASTRREGTEAFF. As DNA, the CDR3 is TGTGCCAGCACCCGACGGGAAGGGACTGAAGCTTTCTTT.

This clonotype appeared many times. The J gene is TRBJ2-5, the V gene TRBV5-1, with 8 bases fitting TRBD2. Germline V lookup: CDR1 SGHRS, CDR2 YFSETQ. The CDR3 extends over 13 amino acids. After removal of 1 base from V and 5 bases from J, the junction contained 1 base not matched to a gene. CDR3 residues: CASSLSGSETQYF. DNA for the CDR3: TGCGCCAGCAGCTTGAGCGGGAGTGAGACCCAGTACTTC.

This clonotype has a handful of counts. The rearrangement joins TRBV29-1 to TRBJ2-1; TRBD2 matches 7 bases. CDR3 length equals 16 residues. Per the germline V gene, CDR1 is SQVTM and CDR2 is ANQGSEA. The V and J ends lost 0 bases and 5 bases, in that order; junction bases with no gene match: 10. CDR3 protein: CSVEDRLAVNNNEQFF. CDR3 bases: TGCAGCGTTGAAGACCGGCTAGCGGTAAATAACAATGAGCAGTTCTTC.

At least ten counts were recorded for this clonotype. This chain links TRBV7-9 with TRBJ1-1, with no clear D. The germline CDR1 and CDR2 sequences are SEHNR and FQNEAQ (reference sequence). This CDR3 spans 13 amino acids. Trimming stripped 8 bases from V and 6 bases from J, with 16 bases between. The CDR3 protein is CASGLRSVPEAFF. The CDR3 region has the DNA TGTGCCAGCGGGCTCAGAAGTGTACCTGAAGCTTTCTTT.

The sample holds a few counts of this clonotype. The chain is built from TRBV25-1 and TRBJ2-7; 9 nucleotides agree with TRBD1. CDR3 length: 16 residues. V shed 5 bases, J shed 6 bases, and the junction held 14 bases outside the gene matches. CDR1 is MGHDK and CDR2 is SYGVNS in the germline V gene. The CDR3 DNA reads TGTGCCAGCAGTTCGACCTTGGGACAGGGAACGCGCGAGCAGTACTTC. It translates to CASSSTLGQGTREQYF.

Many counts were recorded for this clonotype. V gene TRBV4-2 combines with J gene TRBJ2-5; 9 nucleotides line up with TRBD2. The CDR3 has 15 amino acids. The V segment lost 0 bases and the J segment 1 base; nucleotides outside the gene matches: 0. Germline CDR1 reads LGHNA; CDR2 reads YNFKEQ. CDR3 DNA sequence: TGTGCCAGCAGCCAAGAGCGGGGGGGCCAAGAGACCCAGTACTTC. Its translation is CASSQERGGQETQYF.

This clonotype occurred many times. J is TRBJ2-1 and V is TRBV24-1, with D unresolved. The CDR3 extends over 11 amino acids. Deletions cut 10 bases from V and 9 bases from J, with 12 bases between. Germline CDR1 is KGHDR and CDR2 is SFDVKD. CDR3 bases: TGTGCCACGACGAACTACGGTGAGCAGTTCTTC. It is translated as CATTNYGEQFF.

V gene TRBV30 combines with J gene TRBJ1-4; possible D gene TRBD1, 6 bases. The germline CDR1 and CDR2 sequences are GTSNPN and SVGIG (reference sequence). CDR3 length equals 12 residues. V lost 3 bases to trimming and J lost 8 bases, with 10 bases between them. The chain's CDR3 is CAWSRGEEKLFF. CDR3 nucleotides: TGTGCCTGGAGCAGGGGTGAGGAAAAACTGTTTTTT.

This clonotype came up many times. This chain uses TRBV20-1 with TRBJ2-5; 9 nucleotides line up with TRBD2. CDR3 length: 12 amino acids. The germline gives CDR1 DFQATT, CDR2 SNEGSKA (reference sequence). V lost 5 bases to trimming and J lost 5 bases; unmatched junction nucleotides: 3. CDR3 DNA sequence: TGCAGTGCTCAAACTAGCGGGGAGACCCAGTACTTC. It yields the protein CSAQTSGETQYF.

The CDR3 protein is CASSLDGSWRTEAFF. The CDR3 DNA reads TGCGCCAGCAGCTTGGACGGCTCATGGAGGACTGAAGCTTTCTTT. The J gene is TRBJ1-1, the V gene TRBV5-1; D is uncertain. The V end was cut by 0 bases, the J end by 5 bases, with 14 bases between. CDR1 SGHRS and CDR2 YFSETQ come from the germline V gene. The CDR3 contains 15 residues.

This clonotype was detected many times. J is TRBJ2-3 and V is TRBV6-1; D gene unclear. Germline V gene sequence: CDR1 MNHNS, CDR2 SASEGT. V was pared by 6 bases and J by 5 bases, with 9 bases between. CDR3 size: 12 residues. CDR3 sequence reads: CASRASKDTQYF. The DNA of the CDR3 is TGTGCCAGCAGAGCATCAAAAGATACGCAGTATTTT.

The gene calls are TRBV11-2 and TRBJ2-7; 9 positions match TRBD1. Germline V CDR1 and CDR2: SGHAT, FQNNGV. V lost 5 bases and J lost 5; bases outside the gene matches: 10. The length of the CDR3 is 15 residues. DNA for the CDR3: TGTGCCAGCAGCCCACGGGACAGGGCATCCCACGAGCAGTACTTC. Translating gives CASSPRDRASHEQYF.

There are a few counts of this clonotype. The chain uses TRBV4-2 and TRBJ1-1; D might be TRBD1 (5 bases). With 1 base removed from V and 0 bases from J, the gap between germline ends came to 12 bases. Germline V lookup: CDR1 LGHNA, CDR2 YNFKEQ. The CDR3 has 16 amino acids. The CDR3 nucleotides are TGTGCCAGCAGCCAAGTTCAGACAGTCCTGAACACTGAAGCTTTCTTT. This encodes CASSQVQTVLNTEAFF.

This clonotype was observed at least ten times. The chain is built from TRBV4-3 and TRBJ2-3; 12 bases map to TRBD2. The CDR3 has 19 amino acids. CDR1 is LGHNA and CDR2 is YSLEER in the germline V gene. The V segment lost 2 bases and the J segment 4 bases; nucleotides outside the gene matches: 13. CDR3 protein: CASSQFSGATSGRADTQYF. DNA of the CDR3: TGCGCCAGCAGCCAATTTAGTGGGGCGACTAGCGGGAGAGCAGATACGCAGTATTTT.

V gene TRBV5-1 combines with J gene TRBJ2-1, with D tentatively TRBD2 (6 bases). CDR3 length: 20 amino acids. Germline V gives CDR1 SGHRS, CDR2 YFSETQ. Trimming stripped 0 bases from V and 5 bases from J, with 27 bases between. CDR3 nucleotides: TGCGCCAGCAGCTTGGACCCAGGTTCATGGCGGGGTACCGTCGACAATGAGCAGTTCTTC. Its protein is CASSLDPGSWRGTVDNEQFF.

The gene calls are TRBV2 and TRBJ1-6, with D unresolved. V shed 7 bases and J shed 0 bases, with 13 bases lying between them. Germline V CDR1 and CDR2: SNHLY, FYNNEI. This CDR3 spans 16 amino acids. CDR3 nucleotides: TGTGCCAGCACACCCAGGATTAGCTCCTATAATTCACCCCTCCACTTT. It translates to CASTPRISSYNSPLHF.

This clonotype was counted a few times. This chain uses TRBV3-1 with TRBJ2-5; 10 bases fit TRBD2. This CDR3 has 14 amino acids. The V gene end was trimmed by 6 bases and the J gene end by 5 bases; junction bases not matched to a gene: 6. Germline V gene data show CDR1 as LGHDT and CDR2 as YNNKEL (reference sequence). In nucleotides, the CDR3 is TGTGCCAGCAGGGCTAGCGGGAGATCGGAGACCCAGTACTTC. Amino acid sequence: CASRASGRSETQYF.